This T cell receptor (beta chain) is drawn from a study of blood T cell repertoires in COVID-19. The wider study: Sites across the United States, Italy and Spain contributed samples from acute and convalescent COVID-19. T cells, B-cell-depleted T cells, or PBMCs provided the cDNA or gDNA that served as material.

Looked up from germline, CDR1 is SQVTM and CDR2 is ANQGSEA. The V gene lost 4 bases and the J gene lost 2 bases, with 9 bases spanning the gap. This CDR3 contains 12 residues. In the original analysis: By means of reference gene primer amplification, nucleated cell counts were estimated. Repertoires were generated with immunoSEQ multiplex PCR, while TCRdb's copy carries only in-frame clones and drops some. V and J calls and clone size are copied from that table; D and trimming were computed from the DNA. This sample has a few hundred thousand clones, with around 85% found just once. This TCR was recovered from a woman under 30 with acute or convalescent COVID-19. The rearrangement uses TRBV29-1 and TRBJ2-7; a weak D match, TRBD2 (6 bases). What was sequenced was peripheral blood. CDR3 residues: CSVAGVAYEQYF. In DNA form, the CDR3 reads TGCAGCGTTGCGGGGGTGGCCTACGAGCAGTACTTC.